Following are 2 T cell receptor beta chains from one sample sequenced in a study of PD-1 blockade in classical Hodgkin lymphoma. This table comes from immunoSEQ multiplex PCR, and its TCRdb copy is limited to in-frame clones, with some not included. The repertoire holds some 19,000 clones, roughly 80% seen once, with roughly 6.4% in the top ten. No patient escaped relapse after autologous stem cell transplantation, and brentuximab vedotin exposure varied. This specimen consisted of peripheral blood mononuclear cells (PBMCs), obtained at baseline. The origin of the receptors is a human donor with classical Hodgkin lymphoma.

The chain joins TRBV7-2 to TRBJ2-7; D is possibly TRBD2 (5 bases). The CDR3 is 15 residues long. V was shortened by 6 bases and J by 9 bases, with 24 bases between the two germline ends. The V gene's germline CDR1 is SGHTA and CDR2 FQGNSA. DNA for the CDR3: TGTGCCAGCAGTTCTGCCATCTTGGGCGCGGGCGGGCAGTACTTC. Translated: CASSSAILGAGGQYF.

The CDR3 DNA is TGTGCCAGCAGCACCGGACAGGGACTGGTGCAGTACTTC. This translates into CASSTGQGLVQYF. This chain links TRBV7-3 with TRBJ2-7; 8 bases fit TRBD1. This CDR3 spans 13 amino acids. The junction had 9 bases not matched to a gene; V was cut back by 5 bases and J by 9 bases. Germline V gene data show CDR1 as SGHTA and CDR2 as FQGTGA.